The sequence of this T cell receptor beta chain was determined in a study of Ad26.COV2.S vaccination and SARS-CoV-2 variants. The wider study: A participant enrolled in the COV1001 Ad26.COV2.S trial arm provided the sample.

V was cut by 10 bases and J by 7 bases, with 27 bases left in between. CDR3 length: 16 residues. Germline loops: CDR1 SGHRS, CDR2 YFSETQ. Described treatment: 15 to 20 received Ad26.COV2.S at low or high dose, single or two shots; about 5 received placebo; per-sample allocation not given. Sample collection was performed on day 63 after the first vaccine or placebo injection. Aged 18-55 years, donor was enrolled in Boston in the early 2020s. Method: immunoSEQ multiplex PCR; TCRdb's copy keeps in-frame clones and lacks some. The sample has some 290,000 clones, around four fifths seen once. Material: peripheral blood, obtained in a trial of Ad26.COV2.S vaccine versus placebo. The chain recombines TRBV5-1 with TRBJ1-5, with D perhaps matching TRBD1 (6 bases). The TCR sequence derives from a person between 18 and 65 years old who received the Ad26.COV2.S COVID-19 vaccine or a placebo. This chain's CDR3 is CARYGTPEGNLQPQHF. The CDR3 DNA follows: TGCGCCCGCTACGGGACACCCGAGGGGAATTTGCAGCCCCAGCATTTT.